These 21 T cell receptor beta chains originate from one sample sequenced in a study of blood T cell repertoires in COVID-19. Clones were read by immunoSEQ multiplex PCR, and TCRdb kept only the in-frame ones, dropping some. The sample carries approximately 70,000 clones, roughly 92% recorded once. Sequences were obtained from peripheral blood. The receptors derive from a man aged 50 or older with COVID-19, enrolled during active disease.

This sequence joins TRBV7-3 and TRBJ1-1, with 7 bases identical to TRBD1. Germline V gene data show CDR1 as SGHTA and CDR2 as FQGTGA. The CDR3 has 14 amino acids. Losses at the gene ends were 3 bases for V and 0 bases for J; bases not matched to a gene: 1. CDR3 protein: CASSLTGLNTEAFF. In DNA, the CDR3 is TGTGCCAGCAGCTTGACAGGGCTGAACACTGAAGCTTTCTTT.

Written as DNA, the CDR3 is TGTGCCAGTACCCTGAGGGTGGGGAATCAGCCCCAGCATTTT. It is translated as CASTLRVGNQPQHF. The chain couples TRBV19 to TRBJ1-5; D remains ambiguous. The germline V gene encodes CDR1 LNHDA and CDR2 SQIVND (reference sequence). The CDR3 loop spans 14 amino acids. V lost 7 bases, J lost 4 bases, and 14 bases lay in between.

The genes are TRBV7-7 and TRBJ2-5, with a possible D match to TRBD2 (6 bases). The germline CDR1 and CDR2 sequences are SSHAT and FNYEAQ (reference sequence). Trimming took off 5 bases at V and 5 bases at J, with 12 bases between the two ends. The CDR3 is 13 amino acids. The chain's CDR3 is CASSPTRGETQYF. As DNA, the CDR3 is TGTGCCAGCAGCCCAACACGGGGGGAGACCCAGTACTTC.

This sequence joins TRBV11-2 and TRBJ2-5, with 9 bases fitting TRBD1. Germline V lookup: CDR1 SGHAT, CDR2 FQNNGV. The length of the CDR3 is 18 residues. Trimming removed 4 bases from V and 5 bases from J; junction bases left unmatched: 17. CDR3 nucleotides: TGTGCCAGCAGCTACTCCCTGGGACAGGGTCTGGGTCGGGAGACCCAGTACTTC. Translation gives CASSYSLGQGLGRETQYF.

As DNA, the CDR3 is TGTGCCAGCACCCGGGACAGGGTAGGCACCGGGGAGCTGTTTTTT. Residues: CASTRDRVGTGELFF. The chain joins TRBV7-2 to TRBJ2-2; 9 bases fit TRBD1. From germline, CDR1 is SGHTA and CDR2 FQGNSA. The V segment lost 7 bases and the J segment 4 bases; nucleotides outside the gene matches: 7. There are 15 residues in the CDR3. The full variable domain, with the rest looked up from reference TRBV7-2 and TRBJ2-2, is GAGVSQSPSNKVTEKGKDVELRCDPISGHTALYWYRQSLGQGLEFLIYFQGNSAPDKSGLPSDRFSAERTGGSVSTLTIQRTQQEDSAVYLCASTRDRVGTGELFFGEGSRLTVL.

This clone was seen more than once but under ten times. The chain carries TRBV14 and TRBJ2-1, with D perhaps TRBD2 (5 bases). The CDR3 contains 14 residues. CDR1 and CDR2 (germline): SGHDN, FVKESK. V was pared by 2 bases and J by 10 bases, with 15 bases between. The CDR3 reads CASSQLPRRGEQFF. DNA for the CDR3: TGTGCCAGCAGCCAACTCCCCCGGAGAGGGGAGCAGTTCTTC.

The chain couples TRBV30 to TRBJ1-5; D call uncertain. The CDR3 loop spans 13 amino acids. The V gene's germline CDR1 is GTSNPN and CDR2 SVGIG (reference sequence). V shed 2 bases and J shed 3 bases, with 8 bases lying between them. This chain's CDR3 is CAWSSQYNQPQHF. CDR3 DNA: TGTGCCTGGAGTTCGCAGTACAATCAGCCCCAGCATTTT. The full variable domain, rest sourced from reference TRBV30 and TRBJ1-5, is SQTIHQWPATLVQPVGSPLSLECTVEGTSNPNLYWYRQAAGRGLQLLFYSVGIGQISSEVPQNLSASRPQDRQFILSSKKLLLSDSGFYLCAWSSQYNQPQHFGDGTRLSIL.

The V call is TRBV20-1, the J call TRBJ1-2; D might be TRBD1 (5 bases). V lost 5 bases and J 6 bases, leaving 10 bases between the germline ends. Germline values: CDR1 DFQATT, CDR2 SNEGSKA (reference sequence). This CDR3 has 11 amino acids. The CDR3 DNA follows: TGCAGTGCTGGCAGGGCCGATGGCTACACCTTC. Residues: CSAGRADGYTF.

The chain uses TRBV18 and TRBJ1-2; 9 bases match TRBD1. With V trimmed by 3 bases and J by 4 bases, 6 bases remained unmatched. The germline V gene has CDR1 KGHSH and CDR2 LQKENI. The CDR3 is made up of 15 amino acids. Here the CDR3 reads CASSPGQGTGYGYTF. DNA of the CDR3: TGTGCCAGCTCACCTGGACAGGGGACGGGCTATGGCTACACCTTC.

CDR3: CASSSGQYYGYTF. The DNA for the CDR3 is TGTGCCAGCAGTAGCGGACAGTACTATGGCTACACCTTC. This sequence joins TRBV6-2 or TRBV6-3 and TRBJ1-2; possibly TRBD1 for D (6 bases). V lost 5 bases and J lost 3, with 10 bases in between. Germline CDR1 is MNHEY and CDR2 is SVGEGT. The length of the CDR3 is 13 residues.

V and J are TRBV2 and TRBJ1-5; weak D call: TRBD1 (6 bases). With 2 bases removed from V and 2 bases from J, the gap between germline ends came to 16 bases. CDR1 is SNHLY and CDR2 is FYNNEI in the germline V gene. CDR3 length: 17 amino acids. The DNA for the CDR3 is TGTGCCAGCAGTGAATTGTTGGGGGGGCTTGGCAATCAGCCCCAGCATTTT. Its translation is CASSELLGGLGNQPQHF.

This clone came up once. CDR3 sequence reads: CASSEYGSYEQYV. DNA for the CDR3: TGTGCCAGCAGTGAATATGGGAGTTACGAGCAGTACGTC. The gene calls are TRBV6-1 and TRBJ2-7; weak D call: TRBD2 (5 bases). The CDR3 is 13 amino acids. CDR1 is MNHNS and CDR2 is SASEGT in the germline V gene. Trimming left V 2 bases short and J 4 bases short, with 9 bases between.

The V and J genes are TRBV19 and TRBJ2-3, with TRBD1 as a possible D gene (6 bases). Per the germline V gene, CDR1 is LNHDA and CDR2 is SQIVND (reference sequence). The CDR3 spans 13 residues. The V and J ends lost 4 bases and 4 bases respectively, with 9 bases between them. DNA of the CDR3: TGTGCCAGTAGTAATACAGGGTCAGATACGCAGTATTTT. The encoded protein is CASSNTGSDTQYF.

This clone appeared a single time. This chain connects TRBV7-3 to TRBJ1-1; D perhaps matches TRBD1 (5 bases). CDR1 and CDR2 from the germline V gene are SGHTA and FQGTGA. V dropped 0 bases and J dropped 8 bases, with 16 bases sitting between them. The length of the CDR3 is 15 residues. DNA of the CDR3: TGTGCCAGCAGCTTAACGTCCTCCCAGGGAACCGAAGCTTTCTTT. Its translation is CASSLTSSQGTEAFF.

The CDR3 sequence: CASSNNLAGGGTQYF. As DNA, the CDR3 is TGTGCCAGCAGCAATAATTTAGCGGGAGGGGGGACCCAGTACTTC. This chain connects TRBV3-1 (or the pseudogene TRBV3-2) to TRBJ2-5; 11 nucleotides match TRBD2. J was trimmed by 7 bases and V by 5 bases; bases with no gene match: 9. Per the germline V gene, CDR1 is LGHDT and CDR2 is YNNKEL (reference sequence). This CDR3 has 15 amino acids.

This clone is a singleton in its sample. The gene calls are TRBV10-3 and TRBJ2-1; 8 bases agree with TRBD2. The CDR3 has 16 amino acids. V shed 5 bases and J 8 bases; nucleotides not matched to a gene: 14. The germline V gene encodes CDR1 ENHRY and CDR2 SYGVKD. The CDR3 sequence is CAISPDLSGSVDEQFF. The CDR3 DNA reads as TGTGCCATCAGTCCCGACTTAAGCGGGAGTGTTGATGAGCAGTTCTTC.

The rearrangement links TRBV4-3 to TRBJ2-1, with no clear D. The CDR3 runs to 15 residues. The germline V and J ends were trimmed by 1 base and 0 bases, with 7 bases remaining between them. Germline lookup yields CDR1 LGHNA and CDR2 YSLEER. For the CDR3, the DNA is TGCGCCAGCAGCCAAGTCCGGAGCTCCTACAATGAGCAGTTCTTC. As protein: CASSQVRSSYNEQFF.

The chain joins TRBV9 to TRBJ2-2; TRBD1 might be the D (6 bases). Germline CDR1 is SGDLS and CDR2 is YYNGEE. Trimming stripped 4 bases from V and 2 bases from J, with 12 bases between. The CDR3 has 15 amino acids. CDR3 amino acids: CASSPPGQNTGELFF. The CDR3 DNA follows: TGTGCCAGCAGCCCCCCGGGACAAAACACCGGGGAGCTGTTTTTT.

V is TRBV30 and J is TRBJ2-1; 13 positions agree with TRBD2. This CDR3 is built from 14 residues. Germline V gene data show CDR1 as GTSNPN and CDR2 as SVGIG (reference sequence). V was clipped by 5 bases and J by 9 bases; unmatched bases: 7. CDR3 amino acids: CAWAGLAGAGEQFF. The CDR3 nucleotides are TGTGCCTGGGCCGGACTAGCGGGAGCCGGTGAGCAGTTCTTC.

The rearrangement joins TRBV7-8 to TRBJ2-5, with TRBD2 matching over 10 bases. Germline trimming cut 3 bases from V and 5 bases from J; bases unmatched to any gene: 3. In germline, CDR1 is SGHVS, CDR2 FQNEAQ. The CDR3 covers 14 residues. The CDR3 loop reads CASSFYSGRETQYF. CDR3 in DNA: TGTGCCAGCAGCTTTTATAGCGGGAGGGAGACCCAGTACTTC.

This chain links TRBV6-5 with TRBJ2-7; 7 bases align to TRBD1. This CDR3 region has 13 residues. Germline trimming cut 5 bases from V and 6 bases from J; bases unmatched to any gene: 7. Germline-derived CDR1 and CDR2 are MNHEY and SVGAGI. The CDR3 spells CASSTTGFGEQYF. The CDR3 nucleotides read TGTGCCAGCAGTACGACAGGGTTTGGCGAGCAGTACTTC.